The TCR beta chain described here comes from a study of regulatory T cells in long-lasting Graves disease. Construction of the TCR beta libraries employed iRepertoire HTBI primers in conjunction with Arm-PCR of CDR3 regions. One entry per CDR3 protein results from TCRdb running MiXCR on the multiplex PCR reads. Counted here are hundreds of thousands of distinct CDR3 sequences, 20% to 25% occurring once; the ten biggest clones make up less than 9%. As for time point: persistent/refractory GD, antithyroid drugs over 5 years with positive TRAb. Preparation of the TCR library used RNA extracted from PBMCs. The ends were cut back, 5 bases at V and 11 bases at J, with 15 bases in the middle. There are 12 residues in the CDR3. CDR1 is MDHEN, CDR2 SYDVKM, per germline. This clonotype was picked up many times.

V is TRBV28 and J is TRBJ1-1; a possible D gene is TRBD1 (6 bases). The clonotype was recovered from a female donor with Graves disease. Sequences were derived from peripheral blood mononuclear cells (PBMCs), sampled when the disease was refractory, from a patient treated with antithyroid drugs. Here the CDR3 DNA reads TGTGCCAGCAGTCTCCACAGGGTCGGGGCTTTCTTT. Amino acid sequence: CASSLHRVGAFF.